The rows below give T cell receptor beta chains drawn from one sample of a study of vaccination and CD4 T cells after COVID-19. Their target antigens are unknown. TCRdb reprocessed the PCR reads via MiXCR and lists one record per CDR3 protein. This repertoire shows approximately 13,000 distinct CDR3 sequences, less than 35% found once; its top ten account for 15% to 20%. The input for sequencing was CD4+ T cells from blood, cultured in vitro, taken before SARS-CoV-2 vaccination. The receptor source for this set is a human donor who received a COVID-19 vaccine. Both conserved end residues are part of each CDR3. The D gene is left open where the match is weak. Part of the rows lack a size; the others show once, few, many or a class for expanded clones.

>TRBV4-3|TRBJ2-1|TRBD2|-
CASSQGEGFGEQFF
TGCGCCAGCAGCCAAGGGGAGGGGTTTGGTGAGCAGTTCTTC
>TRBV2|TRBJ1-2|TRBD1|-
CASSEQGLYSYTF
TGTGCCAGCAGCGAACAGGGGCTTTATAGCTACACCTTC
>TRBV2|TRBJ2-3|TRBD2|-
CASSPGLAGLSSTDTQYF
TGTGCCAGCAGCCCTGGACTAGCGGGGTTATCTAGCACAGATACGCAGTATTTT
>TRBV19|TRBJ1-1|-|few
CASSILINTEAFF
TGTGCCAGTAGTATACTCATTAACACTGAAGCTTTCTTT
>TRBV27|TRBJ1-4|-|-
CASSLSRGGNEKLFF
TGTGCCAGCAGTTTATCCAGGGGCGGTAATGAAAAACTGTTTTTT
>TRBV10-1|TRBJ1-2|TRBD1|few
CASGTGGPRRHYGYTF
TGCGCTTCCGGGACAGGGGGTCCGAGGCGGCACTATGGCTACACCTTC
>TRBV11-3|TRBJ2-7|TRBD2|-
CASSARLAGIRAVEQYF
TGTGCCAGCAGCGCAAGACTAGCGGGGATACGAGCGGTTGAGCAGTACTTC
>TRBV25-1|TRBJ2-5|TRBD2|-
CASSGTSGGQETQYF
TGTGCCAGCAGTGGGACTAGCGGGGGCCAAGAGACCCAGTACTTC
>TRBV5-1|TRBJ2-5|-|-
CASSLSGSETQYF
TGCGCCAGCAGCTTGTCCGGGTCAGAGACCCAGTACTTC
>TRBV5-1|TRBJ1-2|-|-
CASSFAQDGYTF
TGCGCCAGCAGCTTCGCGCAAGATGGCTACACCTTC
>TRBV20-1|TRBJ1-1|-|-
CSARDLYGSWGAFF
TGCAGTGCTAGAGATCTTTACGGGTCCTGGGGAGCTTTCTTT
>TRBV6-2/TRBV6-3|TRBJ2-5|-|few
CASATRLGGETQYF
TGTGCCAGCGCTACTCGCCTTGGTGGGGAGACCCAGTACTTC
>TRBV5-1|TRBJ2-7|TRBD1|-
CASSFSGQGLFYEQYF
TGCGCCAGCAGCTTCTCGGGACAGGGGTTATTCTACGAGCAGTACTTC
>TRBV12-3/TRBV12-4|TRBJ2-3|-|few
CASSPPGADTQYF
TGTGCCAGCAGCCCTCCTGGGGCGGATACGCAGTATTTT
>TRBV6-1|TRBJ1-5|-|few
CASSELGGNQPQHF
TGTGCCAGCAGTGAATTGGGAGGGAATCAGCCCCAGCATTTT
>TRBV7-2|TRBJ2-7|TRBD1|-
CASSTIGQGVTYEQYF
TGTGCCAGCAGCACCATCGGACAGGGGGTCACCTACGAGCAGTACTTC
>TRBV18|TRBJ1-1|TRBD1|-
CASSPTGALLNTEAFF
TGTGCCAGCTCACCGACAGGGGCCCTATTGAACACTGAAGCTTTCTTT
>TRBV12-3/TRBV12-4|TRBJ1-1|-|-
CASSLDLGQGNTEAFF
TGTGCCAGCAGTTTAGATTTAGGGCAAGGGAACACTGAAGCTTTCTTT
>TRBV12-3/TRBV12-4|TRBJ1-5|TRBD1|few
CASSPDRVGQPQHF
TGTGCCAGCAGTCCCGACAGGGTCGGTCAGCCCCAGCATTTT
>TRBV20-1|TRBJ1-2|-|-
CSASPAPNYGYTF
TGCAGTGCCTCACCGGCCCCCAACTATGGCTACACCTTC
>TRBV6-1|TRBJ2-3|-|few
CASSQDFGGTDTQYF
TGTGCCAGCAGTCAGGACTTCGGAGGCACAGATACGCAGTATTTT
>TRBV10-3|TRBJ1-1|-|few
CAISERRNTEAFF
TGTGCCATCAGTGAAAGACGGAACACTGAAGCTTTCTTT
>TRBV4-1|TRBJ2-5|-|-
CASSRATGANSQETQYF
TGCGCCAGCAGCCGAGCCACGGGGGCAAATTCCCAAGAGACCCAGTACTTC
>TRBV5-6|TRBJ1-1|TRBD1|-
CASSFQGARAFF
TGTGCCAGCAGCTTCCAGGGGGCGAGAGCTTTCTTT
>TRBV7-9|TRBJ2-3|TRBD2|few
CASSLAAGGVADTQYF
TGTGCCAGCAGCTTAGCAGCGGGGGGTGTTGCAGATACGCAGTATTTT
>TRBV7-9|TRBJ1-1|-|-
CASSLGLVTTEAFF
TGTGCCAGCAGCTTAGGTTTAGTTACCACTGAAGCTTTCTTT
>TRBV2|TRBJ2-5|TRBD2|few
CASTMPLAGGPETQYF
TGTGCCAGCACCATGCCACTAGCGGGGGGGCCAGAGACCCAGTACTTC
>TRBV5-4|TRBJ2-5|-|few
CASSLDSGAGETQYF
TGTGCCAGCAGCTTGGATTCAGGGGCGGGGGAGACCCAGTACTTC
>TRBV5-3|TRBJ2-3|TRBD2|few
CASSLGTSGGTYTDTQYF
TGTGCCAGCAGCTTGGGGACTAGCGGGGGGACGTACACAGATACGCAGTATTTT
>TRBV20-1|TRBJ2-7|TRBD1|few
CSAFDRGREQYF
TGCAGTGCTTTTGACAGGGGGCGGGAGCAGTACTTC
>TRBV5-1|TRBJ1-1|-|few
CASRSQGNTEAFF
TGCGCCAGCAGATCGCAGGGAAACACTGAAGCTTTCTTT
>TRBV21-1|TRBJ2-4|-|few
CASRNTGGREKNIQYF
TGTGCCAGCAGGAATACGGGGGGCAGGGAGAAAAACATTCAGTACTTC
>TRBV9|TRBJ2-1|TRBD2|-
CASSTGLANEQFF
TGTGCCAGCAGCACCGGACTAGCGAATGAGCAGTTCTTC
>TRBV2|TRBJ2-5|-|few
CASSGSRGLPYF
TGTGCCAGCAGTGGGTCTAGGGGATTACCGTACTTC
>TRBV6-1|TRBJ1-2|-|few
CASSDWGKGEYGYTF
TGTGCCAGCAGTGACTGGGGGAAAGGGGAATATGGCTACACCTTC
>TRBV6-1|TRBJ1-4|-|-
CASSAQRTATNEKLFF
TGTGCCAGCAGTGCCCAGAGGACGGCAACTAATGAAAAACTGTTTTTT
>TRBV2|TRBJ1-4|-|-
CASSDRGVGEKLFF
TGTGCCAGCAGTGATCGGGGAGTTGGGGAAAAACTGTTTTTT
>TRBV20-1|TRBJ2-2|TRBD1|-
CSAPGQGITGELFF
TGCAGTGCTCCCGGACAGGGAATCACCGGGGAGCTGTTTTTT
>TRBV10-1|TRBJ2-2|TRBD1|-
CASSHRDRSNTGELFF
TGCGCCAGCAGTCACCGGGACAGATCGAACACCGGGGAGCTGTTTTTT
>TRBV20-1|TRBJ2-1|-|-
CSALRSGNNEQFF
TGCAGTGCCCTTAGGTCAGGGAACAATGAGCAGTTCTTC
>TRBV20-1|TRBJ1-5|TRBD1|-
CSARDPIQGASQPQHF
TGCAGTGCTAGAGATCCTATCCAGGGGGCTTCTCAGCCCCAGCATTTT
>TRBV28|TRBJ2-1|TRBD2|-
CASSPPGLAGGYNEQFF
TGTGCCAGCAGCCCTCCGGGACTAGCGGGGGGGTACAATGAGCAGTTCTTC
>TRBV5-4|TRBJ1-2|-|few
CASSLGGTLGTYGYTF
TGTGCCAGCAGCTTGGGGGGGACCCTGGGGACCTATGGCTACACCTTC